This T cell receptor (beta chain) was sequenced during a study of read filtering for tumor transcriptome and immune sequencing. Study-wide background: By R-ISS, stages I, II and III held 8, 16 and 7 patients. Findings and caveats of the study: Sorted CD138-negative bone marrow cells were not purified T cells.

Germline V lookup: CDR1 DFQATT, CDR2 SNEGSKA (reference sequence). The CDR3 runs to 15 residues. V trimming: 6 bases; J trimming: 5 bases; junction bases outside the gene matches: 5. This clonotype was picked up many times. Its target is not known. Molecular barcoded adaptors covering alpha/delta and beta/gamma chains were used on 400 to 450 ng RNA. TCRdb re-called the reads with MiXCR, one entry per CDR3 protein. In the table there are about 46,000 distinct CDR3 sequences, 15% to 20% of which are singletons. Every patient had bone marrow sampled while the disease was active. This sequence joins TRBV20-1 and TRBJ2-1, with TRBD2 identical over 15 bases. Sequencing was performed on a population of CD138-negative cells sorted from bone marrow. The sequence was collected from a donor aged 40 or older with multiple myeloma. DNA for the CDR3: TGCAGTGCCAGGACTAGCGGGAGGGTCGACAATGAGCAGTTCTTC. Translation gives CSARTSGRVDNEQFF.